This passage covers 18 T cell receptor beta chains from one sample sequenced in a study of T-cell memory formation after mild COVID-19. TCRdb re-analysed the 5' RACE reads in MiXCR, keeping a single row per CDR3 protein. This sample yields 110,000 or so distinct CDR3 sequences, of which over 20% are seen a single time; roughly 37% belongs to the top ten. Material: PBMCs or a T cell subset sorted from them (not recorded which). All receptors come from a man aged 18 to 35 who had mild COVID-19 (a few samples of this study predate the infection). Cell type and time point are not known.

This clonotype turned up a few times. The J gene is TRBJ1-2, the V gene TRBV7-9; D unresolved. The CDR3 extends over 16 amino acids. V lost 6 bases and J lost 6, with 23 bases in between. CDR1 is SEHNR and CDR2 is FQNEAQ in the germline V gene (reference sequence). CDR3 region: CASRQIVPNTANGYTF. The CDR3 DNA reads as TGTGCCAGCAGGCAGATCGTGCCTAACACGGCTAATGGCTACACCTTC. Together with reference TRBV7-9 and TRBJ1-2, the CDR3 gives the full variable domain: DTGVSQNPRHKITKRGQNVTFRCDPISEHNRLYWYRQTLGQGPEFLTYFQNEAQLEKSRLLSDRFSAERPKGSFSTLEIQRTEQGDSAMYLCASRQIVPNTANGYTFGSGTRLTVV.

The genes are TRBV7-2 and TRBJ2-7; D uncertain. V was trimmed by 5 bases and J by 6 bases, leaving 14 bases between them. CDR1 and CDR2 from the germline V gene are SGHTA and FQGNSA. The CDR3 is 13 amino acids. CDR3 sequence (DNA): TGTGCCAGCAGCCCAAGGTCTTCGAGCGAGCAGTACTTC. It specifies CASSPRSSSEQYF.

In this sample, this clonotype turned up a few times. The CDR3: CASSLEVAGSYTQYF. The DNA for the CDR3 is TGTGCCAGCAGCTTGGAAGTAGCGGGGAGCTATACGCAGTATTTT. The chain is built from TRBV5-5 and TRBJ2-3; TRBD2 aligns across 8 bases. The CDR3 has 15 residues. Trimming removed 0 bases from V and 7 bases from J; junction bases left unmatched: 7. CDR1 and CDR2 (germline): SGHKS, YYEKEE (reference sequence).

J is TRBJ1-2 and V is TRBV6-6; tentatively, D is TRBD1 (5 bases). Trimming stripped 6 bases from V and 4 bases from J, with 24 bases between. Looked up from germline, CDR1 is MNHNY and CDR2 is SVGAGI (reference sequence). This CDR3 spans 17 amino acids. The CDR3 DNA reads TGTGCCAGCAGAAACCCGGGACGGGGAGAAAATGCCTATGGCTACACCTTC. Amino acids: CASRNPGRGENAYGYTF.

This clonotype was detected ten times or more. One junction end disagrees with the germline gene, perhaps due to a read error. V gene TRBV7-9 combines with J gene TRBJ1-1; TRBD1 is a possible D gene (5 bases). The CDR3 length is 14 residues. CDR1 and CDR2 from the germline V gene are SEHNR and FQNEAQ (reference sequence). The CDR3 sequence: CASRLGRGDTEAFF. DNA for the CDR3: TGTGCCAGCAGATTAGGACGGGGGGACACTGAAGCTTTCTTT.

This chain uses TRBV12-3 or TRBV12-4 with TRBJ2-3; 10 nucleotides line up with TRBD2. The CDR3 is 16 residues long. V dropped 2 bases and J dropped 3; count of bases not matched to a gene: 5. The CDR3 DNA reads TGTGCCAGCAGTTTATTAGGACTAGCGGATACAGATACGCAGTATTTT. Translation: CASSLLGLADTDTQYF.

The chain joins TRBV6-5 to TRBJ1-6, with D possibly being TRBD1 (6 bases). This CDR3 has 15 residues. V was pared by 2 bases and J by 10 bases, with 15 bases between. CDR1 is MNHEY, CDR2 SVGAGI, per germline. CDR3 nucleotides: TGTGCCAGCAGTTACCGGGCAGGGGTGAACTCACCCCTCCACTTT. Its protein product is CASSYRAGVNSPLHF.

This clonotype was recorded a few times. The chain is built from TRBV7-6 and TRBJ2-1; 10 bases are shared with TRBD2. Losses at the gene ends were 4 bases for V and 4 bases for J; bases not matched to a gene: 7. Germline CDR1 and CDR2: SGHVS and FNYEAQ. There are 16 residues in the CDR3. CDR3 residues: CASSSALAGRYNEQFF. CDR3 DNA: TGTGCCAGCAGCTCAGCACTAGCGGGGCGTTACAATGAGCAGTTCTTC.

This chain joins TRBV6-5 and TRBJ2-7; no clear D. This CDR3 has 12 amino acids. V was trimmed by 6 bases and J by 2 bases, leaving 8 bases between them. Germline assignment: CDR1 MNHEY and CDR2 SVGAGI. CDR3 amino acids: CASRDAAYEQYF. DNA for the CDR3: TGTGCCAGCAGGGACGCGGCCTACGAGCAGTACTTC.

This clonotype was observed a single time. V usage is TRBV4-2 and J usage is TRBJ1-1; the D gene is possibly TRBD1 (5 bases). The CDR3 is made up of 16 amino acids. Germline V gene lookup returns CDR1 LGHNA and CDR2 YNFKEQ. Trimming pared 1 base from V and 3 bases from J, leaving 15 bases between. Here the CDR3 reads CASSQGPGPGDTEAFF. The DNA of the CDR3 is TGTGCCAGCAGCCAAGGCCCGGGGCCGGGGGACACTGAAGCTTTCTTT.

The chain uses TRBV28 and TRBJ2-5; 9 bases align to TRBD2. This CDR3 comprises 14 residues. V shed 5 bases, J shed 5 bases, and the junction held 6 bases outside the gene matches. The germline V gene encodes CDR1 MDHEN and CDR2 SYDVKM. In DNA, the CDR3 is TGTGCCAGCAGTGCCGGGACTAGCTTCGAGACCCAGTACTTC. Translation gives CASSAGTSFETQYF.

The chain is built from TRBV11-2 and TRBJ2-1; D remains unclear. The germline V gene has CDR1 SGHAT and CDR2 FQNNGV. The CDR3 totals 14 residues. Deletions cut 1 base from V and 6 bases from J, with 10 bases between. In DNA, the CDR3 is TGTGCCAGCAGCTTAGTCCCAGCAGGCAATGAGCAGTTCTTC. It yields the protein CASSLVPAGNEQFF. The full variable domain, with the rest looked up from reference TRBV11-2 and TRBJ2-1, is EAGVAQSPRYKIIEKRQSVAFWCNPISGHATLYWYQQILGQGPKLLIQFQNNGVVDDSQLPKDRFSAERLKGVDSTLKIQPAKLEDSAVYLCASSLVPAGNEQFFGPGTRLTVL.

The V and J genes are TRBV12-3 or TRBV12-4 and TRBJ2-4, with no clear D. The CDR3 runs to 14 residues. The V end was cut by 1 base, the J end by 8 bases, with 12 bases between. In nucleotides, the CDR3 is TGTGCCAGCAGTTTAGATAGTGGTGGGGACATTCAGTACTTC. Amino acid sequence: CASSLDSGGDIQYF.

This sequence joins TRBV27 and TRBJ2-3; the match to TRBD2 covers 7 bases. The ends lost 6 bases at V and 6 bases at J; junction bases unmatched: 15. This CDR3 region has 16 residues. CDR1 and CDR2 (germline): MNHEY, SMNVEV (reference sequence). In nucleotides, the CDR3 is TGTGCCAGCAGAGAGACTAGCCGGAGGGTTGTTGATACGCAGTATTTT. It specifies CASRETSRRVVDTQYF.

J is TRBJ1-5 and V is TRBV7-2; 7 positions agree with TRBD1. V shed 4 bases and J 4 bases; nucleotides not matched to a gene: 7. The CDR3 is made up of 15 amino acids. CDR1 and CDR2 (germline): SGHTA, FQGNSA. The CDR3 is CASSSHQGGNQPQHF. The DNA of the CDR3 is TGTGCCAGCAGCTCTCATCAGGGGGGGAATCAGCCCCAGCATTTT.

The rearrangement links TRBV20-1 to TRBJ2-5; weak D call: TRBD1 (7 bases). Germline V gene lookup returns CDR1 DFQATT and CDR2 SNEGSKA (reference sequence). The CDR3 consists of 13 residues. The ends were cut back, 5 bases at V and 4 bases at J, with 14 bases in the middle. CDR3 sequence reads: CSAPQGRRETQYF. The DNA of the CDR3 is TGCAGTGCTCCACAGGGGAGGAGAGAGACCCAGTACTTC.

V gene TRBV7-6 combines with J gene TRBJ1-4; unclear D gene. Germline loops: CDR1 SGHVS, CDR2 FNYEAQ. Trimming shortened V by 6 bases and J by 5 bases, and 7 bases separated the two germline ends. The CDR3 covers 12 residues. CDR3 sequence: CASRGANEKLFF. CDR3 DNA: TGTGCCAGCAGGGGAGCAAATGAAAAACTGTTTTTT.

This chain links TRBV29-1 with TRBJ1-3, with no clear D. The CDR3 runs 11 residues. V lost 8 bases, J lost 4 bases, and 9 bases lay in between. Per germline, CDR1 SQVTM and CDR2 ANQGSEA. The DNA of the CDR3 is TGCAGCATGAGTGACGGAAACACCATATATTTT. The encoded protein is CSMSDGNTIYF.